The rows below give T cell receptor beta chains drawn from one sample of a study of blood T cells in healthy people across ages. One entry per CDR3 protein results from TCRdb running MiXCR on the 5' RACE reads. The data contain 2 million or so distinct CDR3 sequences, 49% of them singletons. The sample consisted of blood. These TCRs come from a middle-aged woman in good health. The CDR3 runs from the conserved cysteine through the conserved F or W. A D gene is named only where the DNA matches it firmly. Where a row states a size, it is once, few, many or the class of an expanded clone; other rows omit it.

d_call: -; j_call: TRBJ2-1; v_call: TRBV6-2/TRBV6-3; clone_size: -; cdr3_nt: TGTGCCAGCAGTTCACGGCAGCGGTTCCCTTACAATGAGCAGTTCTTC; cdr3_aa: CASSSRQRFPYNEQFF
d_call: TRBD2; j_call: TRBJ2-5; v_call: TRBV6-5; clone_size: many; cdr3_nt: TGTGCCAGCAGTTATAGCGGGGGAAGCCAAGAGACCCAGTACTTC; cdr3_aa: CASSYSGGSQETQYF
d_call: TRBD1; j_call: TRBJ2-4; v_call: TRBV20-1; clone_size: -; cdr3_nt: TGCAGTGCCGACCCCGGGACAGTGGCCAAAAACATTCAGTACTTC; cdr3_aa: CSADPGTVAKNIQYF
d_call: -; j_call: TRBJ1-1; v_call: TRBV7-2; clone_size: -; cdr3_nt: TGTGCCAGCAGCTCCTTGAGGGCGATGAACACTGAAGCTTTCTTT; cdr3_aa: CASSSLRAMNTEAFF
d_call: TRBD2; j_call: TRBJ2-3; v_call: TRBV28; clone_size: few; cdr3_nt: TGTGCCATCACAATAGGGGAGGGACTGGCAGATACGCAGTATTTT; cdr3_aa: CAITIGEGLADTQYF
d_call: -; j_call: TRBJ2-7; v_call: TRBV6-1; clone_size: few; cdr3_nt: TGTGCCAGCAGTGAAGGTAACTCCTACGAGCAGTACTTC; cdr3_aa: CASSEGNSYEQYF
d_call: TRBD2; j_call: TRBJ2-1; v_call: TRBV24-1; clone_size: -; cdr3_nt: TGTGCCACCAGTGATTCCCAAACCCGGACTAGAGGCTACAATGAGCAGTTCTTC; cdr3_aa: CATSDSQTRTRGYNEQFF
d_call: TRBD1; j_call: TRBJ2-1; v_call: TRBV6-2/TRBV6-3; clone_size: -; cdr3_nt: TGTGCCAGCCGACAGGGTCATGAGCAGTTCTTC; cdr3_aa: CASRQGHEQFF
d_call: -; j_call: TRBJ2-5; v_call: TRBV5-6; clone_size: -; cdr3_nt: TGTGCCAGCAGCGAGGGGTTGACGGGCAAAGAGACCCAGTACTTC; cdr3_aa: CASSEGLTGKETQYF
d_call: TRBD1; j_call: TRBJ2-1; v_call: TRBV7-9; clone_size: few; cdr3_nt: TGTGCCAGCAGCTCGGATGCGGTCAGGGGGAGATATGTTAGAAATGAGCAGTTCTTC; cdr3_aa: CASSSDAVRGRYVRNEQFF
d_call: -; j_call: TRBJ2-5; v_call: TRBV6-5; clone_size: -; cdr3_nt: TGTGCCAGCAGTTACGCTGGCAGAGGCAAGACCCAGTACTTC; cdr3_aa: CASSYAGRGKTQYF
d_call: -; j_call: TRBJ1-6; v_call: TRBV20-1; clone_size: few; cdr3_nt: TGCAGTGCTAGTCACAGGGCTGCTTCACCCCTCCACTTT; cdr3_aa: CSASHRAASPLHF
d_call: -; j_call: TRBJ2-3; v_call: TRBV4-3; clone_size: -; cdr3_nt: TGCGCCAGCAGCCAAGGTCGGGGGGCCTCCGCAGATACGCAGTATTTT; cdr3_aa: CASSQGRGASADTQYF
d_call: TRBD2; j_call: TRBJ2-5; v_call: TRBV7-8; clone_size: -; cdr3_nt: TGTGCCAGCAGCTTAGTTCCGGGGGGGCCTAGTGAGACCCAGTACTTC; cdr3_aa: CASSLVPGGPSETQYF
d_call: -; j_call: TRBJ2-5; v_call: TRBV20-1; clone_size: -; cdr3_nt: TGCAGTGCTAGAGACCCCGCCCCGGGCAAAGAGACCCAGTACTTC; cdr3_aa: CSARDPAPGKETQYF
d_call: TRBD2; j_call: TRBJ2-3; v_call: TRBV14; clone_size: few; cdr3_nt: TGTGCCAGCAGCCTGGTAGAGACTAGCGGGGGAGAAGATACGCAGTATTTT; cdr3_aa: CASSLVETSGGEDTQYF
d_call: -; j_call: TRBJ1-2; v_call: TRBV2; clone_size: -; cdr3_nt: TGTGCCAGCAGAAACGTACAGGGTACTAATGGCTACACCTTC; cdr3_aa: CASRNVQGTNGYTF
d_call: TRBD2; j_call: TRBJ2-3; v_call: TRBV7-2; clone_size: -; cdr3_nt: TGTGCCAGCAGCTTAGGAAATGGCGGGGGGGCCTTCGCAGATACGCAGTATTTT; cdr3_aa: CASSLGNGGGAFADTQYF
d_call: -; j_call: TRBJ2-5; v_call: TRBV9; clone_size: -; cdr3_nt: TGTGCCAGCAGCGTAGCCGGGGCAGGTATAGAGACCCAGTACTTC; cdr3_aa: CASSVAGAGIETQYF
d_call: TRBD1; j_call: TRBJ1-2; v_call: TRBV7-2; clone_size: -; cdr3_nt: TGTGCCAGCAGCCCTAGACAGGGCGATGGCTACACCTTC; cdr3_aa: CASSPRQGDGYTF
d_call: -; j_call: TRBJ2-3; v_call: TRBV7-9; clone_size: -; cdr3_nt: TGTGCCAGCAGCTTACTCTCGCGGGGTACAGATACGCAGTATTTT; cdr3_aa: CASSLLSRGTDTQYF
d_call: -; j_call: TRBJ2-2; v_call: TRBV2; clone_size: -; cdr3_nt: TGTGCCAGCAGGGGTAGACAGCAGAACACCGGGGAGCTGTTTTTT; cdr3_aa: CASRGRQQNTGELFF
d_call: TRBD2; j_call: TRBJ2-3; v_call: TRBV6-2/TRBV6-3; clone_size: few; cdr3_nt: TGTGCCAGCAGTTCCGGGAACATAGCGGGGGGAAGCACAGATACGCAGTATTTT; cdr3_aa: CASSSGNIAGGSTDTQYF
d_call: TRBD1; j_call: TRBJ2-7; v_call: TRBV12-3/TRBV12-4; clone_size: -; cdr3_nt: TGTGCCAGCAGTTTAGCCGGGACAGGGACCTACAATGAGCAGTACTTC; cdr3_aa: CASSLAGTGTYNEQYF
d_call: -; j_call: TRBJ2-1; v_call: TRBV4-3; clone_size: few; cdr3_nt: TGCGCCAGCAGCCAGGTATCACTCGGGACCGCCCGCTCCTACAATGAGCAGTTCTTC; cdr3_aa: CASSQVSLGTARSYNEQFF
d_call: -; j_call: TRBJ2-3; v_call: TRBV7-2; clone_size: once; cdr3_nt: TGTGCCAGCAGCCGAGCGCTCCCAGATACGCAGTATTTT; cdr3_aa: CASSRALPDTQYF
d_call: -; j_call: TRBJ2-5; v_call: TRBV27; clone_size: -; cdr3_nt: TGTGCCAGCAGTTTATCGGTGGGTGTGAAGACCCAGTACTTC; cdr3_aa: CASSLSVGVKTQYF
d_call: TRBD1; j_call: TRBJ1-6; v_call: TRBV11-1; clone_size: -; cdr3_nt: TGTGCCAGCAGCTTCTCGACAGGGTCTGTTAATTCACCCCTCCACTTT; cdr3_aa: CASSFSTGSVNSPLHF
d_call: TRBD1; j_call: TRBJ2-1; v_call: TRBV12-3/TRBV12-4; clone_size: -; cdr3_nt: TGTGCCAGCAGTCTACAGAAGACAGGGGCCCTCTCCAATGAGCAGTTCTTC; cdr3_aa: CASSLQKTGALSNEQFF
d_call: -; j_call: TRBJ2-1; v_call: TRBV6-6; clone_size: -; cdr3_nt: TGTGCCAGCAGTTACCCAATCAGGGGGGACGTAGACGAGCAGTTCTTC; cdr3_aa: CASSYPIRGDVDEQFF
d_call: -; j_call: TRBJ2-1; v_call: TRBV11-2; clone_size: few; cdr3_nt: TGTGCCAGCAGTGATCTTGCTTTGGAGCAGTTCTTC; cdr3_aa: CASSDLALEQFF
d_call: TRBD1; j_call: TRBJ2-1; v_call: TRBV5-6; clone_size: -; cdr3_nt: TGTGCCAGCGGACAGGGTTCAGATGAGCAGTTCTTC; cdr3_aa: CASGQGSDEQFF
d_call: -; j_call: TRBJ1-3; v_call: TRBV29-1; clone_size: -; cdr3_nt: TGCAGCGTTGAGGGGTCGCCAGTGGGAAACACCATATATTTT; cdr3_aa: CSVEGSPVGNTIYF
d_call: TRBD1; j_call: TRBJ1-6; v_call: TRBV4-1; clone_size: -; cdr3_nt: TGCGCCAGCAAACCGGGACAGAGCTCCTATAATTCACCCCTCCACTTT; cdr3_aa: CASKPGQSSYNSPLHF
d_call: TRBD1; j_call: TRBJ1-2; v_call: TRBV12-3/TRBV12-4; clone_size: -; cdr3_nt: TGTGCCAGCAGTTCTGACAGGGATTTATATTATGGCTACACCTTC; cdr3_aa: CASSSDRDLYYGYTF
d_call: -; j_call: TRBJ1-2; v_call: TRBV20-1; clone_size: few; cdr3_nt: TGCAGTGCTCCCCCCGGGGGATATGGCTACACCTTC; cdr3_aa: CSAPPGGYGYTF
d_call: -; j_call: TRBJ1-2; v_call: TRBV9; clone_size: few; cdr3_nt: TGTGCCAGCGGTGGGGGATCGCCTTACTATGGCTACACCTTC; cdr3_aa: CASGGGSPYYGYTF
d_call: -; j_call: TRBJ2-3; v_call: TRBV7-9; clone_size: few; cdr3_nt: TGTGCCAGCAGCTCGGGCCCGGCAGCGCAGTATTTT; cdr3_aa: CASSSGPAAQYF
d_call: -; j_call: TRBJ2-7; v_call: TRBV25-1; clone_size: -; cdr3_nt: TGTGCCAGCAGTGAACTAGGCAGGCGGGTATACAATGAGCAGTACTTC; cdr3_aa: CASSELGRRVYNEQYF
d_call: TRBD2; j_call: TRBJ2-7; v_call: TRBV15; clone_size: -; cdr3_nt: TGTGCCACCGGCGGACTAGCGGGGGGGTTCTCCTACGAGCAGTACTTC; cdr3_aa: CATGGLAGGFSYEQYF
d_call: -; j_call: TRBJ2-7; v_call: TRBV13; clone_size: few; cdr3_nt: TGTGCCAGCAGCTTAGTCGGGACCCCAGGATACGAGCAGTACTTC; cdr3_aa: CASSLVGTPGYEQYF